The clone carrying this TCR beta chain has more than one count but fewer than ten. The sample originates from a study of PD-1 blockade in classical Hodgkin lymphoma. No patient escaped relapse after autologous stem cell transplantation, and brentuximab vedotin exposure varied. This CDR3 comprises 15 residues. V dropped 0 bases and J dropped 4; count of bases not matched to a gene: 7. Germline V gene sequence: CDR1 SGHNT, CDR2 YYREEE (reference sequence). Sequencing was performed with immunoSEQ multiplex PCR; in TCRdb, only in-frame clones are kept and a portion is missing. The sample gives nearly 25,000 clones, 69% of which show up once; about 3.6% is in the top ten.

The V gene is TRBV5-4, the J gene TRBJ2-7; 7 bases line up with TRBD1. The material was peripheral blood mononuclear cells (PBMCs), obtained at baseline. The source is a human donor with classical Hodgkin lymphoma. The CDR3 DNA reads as TGTGCCAGCAGCTTGGGTAACAGGGGTGCATACGAGCAGTACTTC. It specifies CASSLGNRGAYEQYF.